The clone carrying this TCR beta chain was seen a single time. Profiled with immunoSEQ multiplex PCR; TCRdb holds only in-frame clones, not every one. This table holds 60,000 to 65,000 clones, approximately 90% found once. V trimming: 0 bases; J trimming: 7 bases; junction bases outside the gene matches: 2. CDR1 and CDR2 (germline): SGHKS, YYEKEE (reference sequence). This CDR3 contains 14 residues. People who had autoimmune disease history or systemic immunosuppression were excluded. This sample is part of a study of OX40 agonist ivuxolimab in advanced cancers. Study overall: Patients undergoing dose escalation presented with hepatocellular carcinoma, melanoma, renal cell or head and neck cancer. There were three patients with partial responses, one having hepatocellular carcinoma and two cutaneous melanoma.

The V gene is TRBV5-5, the J gene TRBJ1-5, with 9 positions matching TRBD1. Source: CD4+ or CD8+ T cells sorted from blood, taken in a trial of the OX40 agonist ivuxolimab. The receptor was isolated from an adult with an advanced solid tumor such as melanoma, head and neck, liver or kidney cancer. CDR3 nucleotides: TGTGCCAGCAGCTTGGGGACAGGGGAACAGCCCCAGCATTTT. Translation gives CASSLGTGEQPQHF.